Included here is one T cell receptor beta chain sequence, with context. Its cognate antigen is unknown. This record belongs to a study of OX40 agonist ivuxolimab in advanced cancers. General study findings and limits: The study observed clonal expansion of CD4+ and CD8+ blood T cells by week 6 at 0.1 to 3.0 mg/kg.

Trimming shortened V by 3 bases and J by 4 bases, and 14 bases separated the two germline ends. Germline CDR1 SGHNT, CDR2 YYREEE (reference sequence). This CDR3 comprises 14 residues. Sequencing used immunoSEQ multiplex PCR; TCRdb keeps in-frame clones, though not all of them. The sample lists 65,000 to 85,000 clones; approximately 85% were seen once. Autoimmune disease history or systemic immunosuppression meant exclusion. This TCR came from an adult with an advanced solid tumor such as melanoma, head and neck, liver or kidney cancer. The sequencing used CD4+ or CD8+ T cells sorted from blood, collected in a trial of the OX40 agonist ivuxolimab. The chain carries TRBV5-4 and TRBJ2-7; weak D call: TRBD1 (6 bases). CDR3 DNA sequence: TGTGCCAGCAGCTCGGACAGACAAAGTTACGAGCAGTACTTC. It translates to CASSSDRQSYEQYF. The full variable domain, completed using reference TRBV5-4 and TRBJ2-7, is ETGVTQSPTHLIKTRGQQVTLRCSSQSGHNTVSWYQQALGQGPQFIFQYYREEENGRGNFPPRFSGLQFPNYSSELNVNALELDDSALYLCASSSDRQSYEQYFGPGTRLTVT.